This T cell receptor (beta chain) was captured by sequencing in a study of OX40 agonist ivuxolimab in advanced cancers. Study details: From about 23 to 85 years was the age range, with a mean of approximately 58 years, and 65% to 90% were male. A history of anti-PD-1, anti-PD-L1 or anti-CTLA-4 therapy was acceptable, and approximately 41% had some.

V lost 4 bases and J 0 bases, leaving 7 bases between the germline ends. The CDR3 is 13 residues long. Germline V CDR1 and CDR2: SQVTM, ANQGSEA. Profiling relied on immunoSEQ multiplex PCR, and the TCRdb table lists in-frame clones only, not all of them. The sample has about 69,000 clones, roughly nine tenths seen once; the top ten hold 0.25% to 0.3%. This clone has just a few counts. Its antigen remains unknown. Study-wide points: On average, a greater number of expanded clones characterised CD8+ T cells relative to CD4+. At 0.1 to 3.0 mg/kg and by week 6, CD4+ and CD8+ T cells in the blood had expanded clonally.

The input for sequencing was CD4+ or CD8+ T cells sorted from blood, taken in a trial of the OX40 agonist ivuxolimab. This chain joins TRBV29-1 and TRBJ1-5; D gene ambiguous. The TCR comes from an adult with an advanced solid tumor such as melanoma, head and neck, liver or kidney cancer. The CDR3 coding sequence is TGCAGCGTTGGCGACAATAGCAATCAGCCCCAGCATTTT. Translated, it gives CSVGDNSNQPQHF.